These T cell receptor beta chains were read from a single sample in a study of metastatic and nonmetastatic thyroid tumors. MiXCR was used by TCRdb to re-call the PCR reads. The repertoire holds under 35,000 clones, with just under 25% as singletons. Sample: blood. The receptor set was obtained from a female donor with papillary thyroid cancer or a benign thyroid nodule (not recorded which). Some clones in this sample may be carry-over from other donors' samples. Both conserved end residues are part of each CDR3. Size is omitted from some rows. Given values are once, few, many or a class for expanded clones.

CDR3: CVSIIQGAGSYDQYF
size: few
V: TRBV19
J: TRBJ2-7

CDR3: CASSPRTDLAKNIQYF
size: many
V: TRBV27
J: TRBJ2-4

CDR3: CASSQVPGGSYEQYF
size: NA
V: TRBV4-1
J: TRBJ2-7

CDR3: CASSPGQGYNEQFF
size: many
V: TRBV18
J: TRBJ2-1

CDR3: CSAPWTSGTYEQYF
size: NA
V: TRBV20-1
J: TRBJ2-7

CDR3: CASSEGTGRKQFF
size: many
V: TRBV6-4
J: TRBJ2-1

CDR3: CASSLVTGSPLHF
size: NA
V: TRBV7-2
J: TRBJ1-6

CDR3: CASSYRASGLYEQYF
size: medium-sized
V: TRBV6-5
J: TRBJ2-7

CDR3: CASSSLKGLCTYTQYF
size: NA
V: TRBV28
J: TRBJ2-3

CDR3: CASSLTGGSYYGYTF
size: many
V: TRBV18
J: TRBJ1-2

CDR3: CAGGQGGYEQYF
size: few
V: TRBV6-1
J: TRBJ2-7

CDR3: CASSWTSGGSSYNEQFF
size: few
V: TRBV10-2
J: TRBJ2-1

CDR3: CASSRRGGTGNTIYF
size: many
V: TRBV14
J: TRBJ1-3

CDR3: CASSYDSRAPTYGYTF
size: few
V: TRBV6-6
J: TRBJ1-2

CDR3: CAGGRNNEQYF
size: few
V: TRBV6-2/TRBV6-3
J: TRBJ2-7

CDR3: CSARGRQREMQDTQYF
size: NA
V: TRBV20-1
J: TRBJ2-5

CDR3: CATLRMGGVTGELFF
size: many
V: TRBV27
J: TRBJ2-2

CDR3: CASRGLHSSYAQYF
size: NA
V: TRBV6-1
J: TRBJ2-7

CDR3: CASSLAREYGYTF
size: many
V: TRBV5-1
J: TRBJ1-2

CDR3: CASSQTQGSPYNEQFF
size: many
V: TRBV4-2
J: TRBJ2-1

CDR3: CASSEATAGFEAFF
size: many
V: TRBV2
J: TRBJ1-1

CDR3: CSAAQSTGYRTDTQYF
size: many
V: TRBV20-1
J: TRBJ2-3

CDR3: CASSPGLANTDTQHF
size: NA
V: TRBV6-1
J: TRBJ2-3

CDR3: CASSIGQGSYEQYF
size: few
V: TRBV19
J: TRBJ2-7

CDR3: CAWSVESGRAGYTF
size: NA
V: TRBV30
J: TRBJ1-2

CDR3: CATSDQTGQMNTGELFF
size: NA
V: TRBV24-1
J: TRBJ2-2

CDR3: CSARGGNSPLHF
size: medium-sized
V: TRBV20-1
J: TRBJ1-6

CDR3: CSATTGKKTTAAFF
size: NA
V: TRBV20-1
J: TRBJ1-1

CDR3: CSARDPGLAHEQYF
size: NA
V: TRBV20-1
J: TRBJ2-7

CDR3: CANSLRANTEAFF
size: NA
V: TRBV28
J: TRBJ1-1

CDR3: CASSGQEVNQPQHF
size: few
V: TRBV2
J: TRBJ1-5

CDR3: CAIMGTGFLSGTEQFF
size: NA
V: TRBV12-3/TRBV12-4
J: TRBJ2-1

CDR3: CAWSFGERTEAFF
size: many
V: TRBV30
J: TRBJ1-1

CDR3: CASSEYPQGQVSGNTIYF
size: NA
V: TRBV10-1
J: TRBJ1-3

CDR3: CASTKKGTQYF
size: many
V: TRBV28
J: TRBJ2-5

CDR3: CSARIGPRGADTQYF
size: NA
V: TRBV20-1
J: TRBJ2-3

CDR3: CASSQGRQSSSYNEQFF
size: many
V: TRBV4-2
J: TRBJ2-1

CDR3: CASSDTYEQYF
size: NA
V: TRBV6-2/TRBV6-3
J: TRBJ2-7

CDR3: CASSIVDSGDEQFF
size: many
V: TRBV19
J: TRBJ2-1

CDR3: CASSEVDKWTYEQYF
size: few
V: TRBV10-2
J: TRBJ2-7

CDR3: CSAEAGGLAEETKYF
size: NA
V: TRBV20-1
J: TRBJ2-5

CDR3: CASSQGGSEKLFF
size: NA
V: TRBV6-1
J: TRBJ1-4

CDR3: CARSPPIAGGPYNEQFF
size: NA
V: TRBV12-3/TRBV12-4
J: TRBJ2-1

CDR3: CSARVNTEAFF
size: NA
V: TRBV20-1
J: TRBJ1-1

CDR3: CASSELAGAPGELFF
size: many
V: TRBV2
J: TRBJ2-2

CDR3: CSARVVSGKGGETQYF
size: many
V: TRBV20-1
J: TRBJ2-5

CDR3: CASSVGYGGAQPQHF
size: many
V: TRBV6-1
J: TRBJ1-5

CDR3: CASSDWGLAADTQYF
size: NA
V: TRBV2
J: TRBJ2-3

CDR3: CASTGLAGRSYEQYF
size: many
V: TRBV12-3/TRBV12-4
J: TRBJ2-7